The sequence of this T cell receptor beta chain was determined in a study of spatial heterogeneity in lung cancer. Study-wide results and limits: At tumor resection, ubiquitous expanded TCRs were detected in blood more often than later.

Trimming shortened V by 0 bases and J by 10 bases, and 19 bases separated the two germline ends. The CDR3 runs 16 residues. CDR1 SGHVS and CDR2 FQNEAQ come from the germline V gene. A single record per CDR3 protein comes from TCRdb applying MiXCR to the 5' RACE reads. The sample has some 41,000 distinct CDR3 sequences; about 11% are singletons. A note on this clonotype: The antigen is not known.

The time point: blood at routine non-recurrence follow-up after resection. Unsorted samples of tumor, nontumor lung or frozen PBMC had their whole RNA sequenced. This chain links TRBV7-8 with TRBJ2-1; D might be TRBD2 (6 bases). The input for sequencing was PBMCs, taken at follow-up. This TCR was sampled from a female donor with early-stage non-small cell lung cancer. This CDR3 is CASSLADRLLGGEQFF. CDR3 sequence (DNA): TGTGCCAGCAGCTTAGCGGATAGACTGCTTGGGGGGGAGCAGTTCTTC. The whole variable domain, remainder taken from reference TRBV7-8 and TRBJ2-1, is GAGVSQSPRYKVAKRGQDVALRCDPISGHVSLFWYQQALGQGPEFLTYFQNEAQLDKSGLPSDRFFAERPEGSVSTLKIQRTQQEDSAVYLCASSLADRLLGGEQFFGPGTRLTVL.